The 18 T cell receptor beta chains in this list originate from one sample, sequenced in a study of cytomegalovirus exposure and HLA in healthy donors. The PCR used 60 Vbeta and 13 Jbeta primers. TCRdb's table, derived via immunoSEQ multiplex PCR, lists solely in-frame clones and lacks some. The sample has fewer than 200,000 clones, around 81% seen once. Sample: PBMCs. The receptors shown here come from a woman between 25 and 40 years old in good health and CMV-seronegative.

The chain couples TRBV28 to TRBJ1-4; a weak D match, TRBD1 (5 bases). The V end was cut by 4 bases, the J end by 3 bases, with 15 bases between. There are 16 residues in the CDR3. Germline CDR1 and CDR2: MDHEN and SYDVKM. The CDR3 sequence is CASSSLLGGANEKLFF. The DNA for the CDR3 is TGTGCCAGCAGTTCACTCCTCGGGGGGGCTAATGAAAAACTGTTTTTT.

The chain couples TRBV27 to TRBJ1-5; D may be TRBD1 (5 bases). The CDR3 length is 15 residues. Germline loops: CDR1 MNHEY, CDR2 SMNVEV (reference sequence). Trimming removed 2 bases from V and 6 bases from J, with 14 bases in between. CDR3: CASSLTLQAIQPQHF. The CDR3 nucleotides are TGTGCCAGCAGTTTAACCCTACAGGCGATTCAGCCCCAGCATTTT.

This chain uses TRBV14 with TRBJ2-1; the match to TRBD2 covers 7 bases. V gave up 6 bases and J gave up 9 bases; unmatched junction bases: 11. The germline CDR1 and CDR2 sequences are SGHDN and FVKESK. The CDR3 has 14 amino acids. The CDR3 nucleotides read TGTGCCAGCAGTCCCCCTGGGGGGGGAGGTGAGCAGTTCTTC. It codes for CASSPPGGGGEQFF.

The V and J genes are TRBV28 and TRBJ1-1, with TRBD1 matching 7 bases. The V and J ends lost 5 bases and 1 base, in that order; junction bases with no gene match: 10. Per the germline V gene, CDR1 is MDHEN and CDR2 is SYDVKM. CDR3 length: 16 amino acids. The CDR3 region has the DNA TGTGCCAGCAGTCGACAGGGAGTGGGGAGGAACACTGAAGCTTTCTTT. Amino acids: CASSRQGVGRNTEAFF.

The chain links TRBV7-2 to TRBJ1-3, with no clear D. This CDR3 has 15 residues. CDR1 and CDR2 (germline): SGHTA, FQGNSA. With 5 bases removed from V and 1 base from J, the gap between germline ends came to 12 bases. The CDR3 bases are TGTGCCAGCAGCACCGACTCAAGTTCTGGAAACACCATATATTTT. Encoded protein: CASSTDSSSGNTIYF.

The rearrangement uses TRBV7-6 and TRBJ2-5; the match to TRBD1 covers 11 bases. The germline V gene encodes CDR1 SGHVS and CDR2 FNYEAQ. The CDR3 is 14 residues long. V lost 6 bases, J lost 11 bases, and 11 bases stayed unmatched. The CDR3 DNA sequence: TGTGCCAGCAGTCCCGGGACAGGGGGGCGGGAGCAGTACTTC. Its protein product is CASSPGTGGREQYF. Drawing the rest from reference TRBV7-6 and TRBJ2-5, the complete variable domain is GAGVSQSPRYKVTKRGQDVALRCDPISGHVSLYWYRQALGQGPEFLTYFNYEAQQDKSGLPNDRFSAERPEGSISTLTIQRTEQRDSAMYRCASSPGTGGREQYFGPGTRLLVL.

V and J are TRBV25-1 and TRBJ2-7; 7 bases line up with TRBD2. Germline CDR1 MGHDK, CDR2 SYGVNS. The CDR3 runs to 15 residues. The trim removed 2 bases at V and 5 bases at J, leaving 9 bases unmatched. DNA for the CDR3: TGTGCCAGCAGTGAAGGCGGGAGACGGTTTGACGAGCAGTACTTC. Its translation: CASSEGGRRFDEQYF.

The rearrangement links TRBV4-3 to TRBJ2-1; perhaps TRBD2 as D (5 bases). CDR3 size: 16 residues. Germline V gives CDR1 LGHNA, CDR2 YSLEER. The V and J ends lost 0 bases and 2 bases respectively, with 11 bases between them. CDR3 DNA sequence: TGCGCCAGCAGCCAAGAAGGGCTAGCCACCTACAATGAGCAGTTCTTC. Amino acid sequence: CASSQEGLATYNEQFF.

CDR3 residues: CASSTGTGGPLHF. Here the CDR3 DNA reads TGTGCCAGCAGCACAGGGACAGGGGGCCCCCTCCACTTT. The chain has TRBV28 and TRBJ1-6, with TRBD1 identical over 12 bases. Germline assignment: CDR1 MDHEN and CDR2 SYDVKM. The CDR3 is made up of 13 amino acids. V trimming: 6 bases; J trimming: 13 bases; junction bases outside the gene matches: 4.

The V and J genes are TRBV28 and TRBJ2-1, with TRBD2 identical over 9 bases. This CDR3 has 17 residues. The germline V gene has CDR1 MDHEN and CDR2 SYDVKM. The junction had 18 bases not matched to a gene; V was cut back by 8 bases and J by 7 bases. CDR3 sequence (DNA): TGTGCCAGCTCACCGGGACTAGCAAAAGCCCAGGGGAATGAGCAGTTCTTC. The encoded protein is CASSPGLAKAQGNEQFF.

The rearrangement joins TRBV11-1 to TRBJ2-1; D might be TRBD1 (6 bases). V was cut by 5 bases and J by 0 bases, with 11 bases left in between. CDR3 length equals 15 residues. The germline V gene has CDR1 SGHAT and CDR2 FQDESV (reference sequence). CDR3 bases: TGTGCCAGCAGCGGACAGCTCCTCTCCTACAATGAGCAGTTCTTC. Translation gives CASSGQLLSYNEQFF.

CDR3 sequence: CASSQTRQGPTNEKLFF. Here the CDR3 DNA reads TGCGCCAGCAGCCAGACCAGACAGGGGCCAACTAATGAAAAACTGTTTTTT. The chain uses TRBV4-1 and TRBJ1-4; 8 bases align to TRBD1. This CDR3 spans 17 amino acids. Per germline, CDR1 MGHRA and CDR2 YSYEKL. Unmatched junction bases numbered 6, after V lost 3 bases and J lost 0 bases.

The rearrangement joins TRBV7-3 to TRBJ1-1; D is undetermined. Trimming cost V 5 bases and J 3 bases, with 10 bases left between them. The CDR3 extends over 13 amino acids. Germline V gene data show CDR1 as SGHTA and CDR2 as FQGTGA. CDR3 DNA sequence: TGTGCCAGCAGCCCCGGGAGTTACACTGAAGCTTTCTTT. Its protein is CASSPGSYTEAFF.

The genes are TRBV5-1 and TRBJ2-7; a possible D gene is TRBD1 (6 bases). There are 14 residues in the CDR3. Germline lookup yields CDR1 SGHRS and CDR2 YFSETQ. Trimming took off 0 bases at V and 5 bases at J, with 12 bases between the two ends. CDR3 DNA sequence: TGCGCCAGCAGCTTGGATTCCAGGGGAAACGAGCAGTACTTC. It codes for CASSLDSRGNEQYF.

CDR3 amino acids: CASGQVSVTEAFF. Written as DNA, the CDR3 is TGTGCCAGCGGCCAGGTGTCGGTCACTGAAGCTTTCTTT. The chain uses TRBV28 and TRBJ1-1; D uncertain. The CDR3 extends over 13 amino acids. The V gene lost 8 bases and the J gene lost 4 bases, with 14 bases spanning the gap. The V gene's germline CDR1 is MDHEN and CDR2 SYDVKM.

The V and J genes are TRBV6-6 and TRBJ2-5; no clear D gene. V was clipped by 6 bases and J by 4 bases, with 9 bases between them. The CDR3 contains 12 residues. Per germline, CDR1 MNHNY and CDR2 SVGAGI (reference sequence). This CDR3 is CASSPGSETQYF. The CDR3 nucleotides are TGTGCCAGCAGCCCCGGGTCAGAGACCCAGTACTTC.

The chain recombines TRBV7-8 with TRBJ1-4, with D possibly matching TRBD1 (6 bases). Germline V gene sequence: CDR1 SGHVS, CDR2 FQNEAQ. V was clipped by 4 bases and J by 3 bases, with 9 bases between them. This CDR3 contains 14 residues. CDR3 in DNA: TGTGCCAGCAGCTCGACAGGAGCTAATGAAAAACTGTTTTTT. Encoded protein: CASSSTGANEKLFF.

The genes are TRBV7-9 and TRBJ2-7; 8 bases map to TRBD2. The V gene's germline CDR1 is SEHNR and CDR2 FQNEAQ (reference sequence). Unmatched junction bases numbered 5, after V lost 2 bases and J lost 2 bases. The CDR3 has 15 amino acids. The CDR3 is CASSLQAGVAYEQYF. As DNA, the CDR3 is TGTGCCAGCAGCTTACAAGCGGGAGTCGCCTACGAGCAGTACTTC.